This T cell receptor beta chain was retrieved from a study of human T cells and chemical hapten exposure. Study background: Sensitization was performed using 2% DPC on an approximately 2 cm by approximately 2 cm upper inner arm skin site.

Trimming took 8 bases from V and 0 from J, leaving 14 bases between them. CDR1 SEHNR and CDR2 FQNEAQ come from the germline V gene (reference sequence). CDR3 length equals 15 residues. Study observations and caveats: Large CDR3 similarity clusters arose significantly more often from expanded TCRs than from controls.

Time point of the sample: patch test 2, 6 weeks after DPC sensitization. As for treatment: therapeutic diphenylcyclopropenone sensitization with weekly scalp DPC. Turning to this clonotype: The antigen remains undetermined.

Unique molecular identifiers were affixed to discrete cDNA molecules within the library. Original methodology: There were a median of approximately 88,000 TCRs per sample, with a range from roughly 20,000 to 700,000. MiXCR, run by TCRdb on the RACE reads, gives a single entry per CDR3 protein. The V and J calls reflect TCRdb's pipeline rather than the authors' work. The profile shows 95,000 or so distinct CDR3 sequences, roughly 10% of them singletons. Sequences were derived from whole blood, sampled in connection with sensitization to the hapten diphenylcyclopropenone (DPC). The chain recombines TRBV7-9 with TRBJ1-3, with D hard to call. The receptor was isolated from a woman aged 40 to 50 with alopecia areata. Some clones in this sample may be carry-over from other donors' samples. CDR3 sequence: CASSPVGNSGNTIYF. The CDR3 region has the DNA TGTGCCAGCTCCCCGGTGGGCAACTCTGGAAACACCATATATTTT.